This TCR beta chain was obtained from a study of beta chain features in type 1 diabetes. This CDR3 is built from 13 residues. Germline V gives CDR1 SQVTM, CDR2 ANQGSEA. Between the trimmed V and J ends, which lost 6 bases and 4 bases, there was a span of 12 bases. There was one heparinised blood draw per donor, averaging about 110 mL. Whole-study findings and limits: For Type 1 diabetes patients, all four CD4+ subsets carried TCRB CDR3s that were moderately but significantly shorter. A cDNA-based sequencing approach could over-represent cells with high TCR expression. Type 1 diabetes patients had VDJ junctions that carried fewer insertions and more deletions.

A remark on this clone: Its target is not known.

Isolated RNA was reverse transcribed in full, so expressed TCRB transcripts were sequenced. Profiled with immunoSEQ multiplex PCR; TCRdb holds only in-frame clones, not every one. The data show approximately 150,000 clones, less than 15% seen once. The sequence came from a man between 18 and 35 years old with type 1 diabetes. V gene TRBV29-1 combines with J gene TRBJ1-4; D perhaps matches TRBD1 (6 bases). Source material: central memory CD4+ T cells from blood. The CDR3 DNA reads TGCAGCGTCGTACAGGGAGTTAATGAAAAACTGTTTTTT. Translating gives CSVVQGVNEKLFF. The full variable domain, rest sourced from reference TRBV29-1 and TRBJ1-4, is SAVISQKPSRDICQRGTSLTIQCQVDSQVTMMFWYRQQPGQSLTLIATANQGSEATYESGFVIDKFPISRPNLTFSTLTVSNMSPEDSSIYLCSVVQGVNEKLFFGSGTQLSVL.